These T cell receptor beta chains were read from a single sample in a study of PD-L1 blockade in urothelial cancer. Data came from immunoSEQ multiplex PCR; TCRdb stores just in-frame clones and leaves some out. Among approximately 55,000 clones listed, 86% were seen once. Sequenced material: PBMCs, taken around atezolizumab (anti-PD-L1) treatment. All receptors come from a man in his 60s with urothelial cancer. The CDR3 runs from the conserved cysteine through the conserved F or W. Fields, in order: D gene, V gene, clone size, J gene, CDR3 DNA, CDR3 protein. The D gene is left open where the match is weak. Only part of the rows carry a size: once, few, many, or a class if the clone is expanded.

D gene: TRBD2
V gene: TRBV7-2
clone size: .
J gene: TRBJ2-7
CDR3 DNA: TGTGCCAGCAGCCGCGGGGGGGCCTACGAGCAGTACTTC
CDR3 protein: CASSRGGAYEQYF

D gene: .
V gene: TRBV2
clone size: .
J gene: TRBJ1-6
CDR3 DNA: TGTGCCAGCAGTGAAGTCCGGGGTTATAATTCACCCCTCCACTTT
CDR3 protein: CASSEVRGYNSPLHF

D gene: .
V gene: TRBV7-9
clone size: .
J gene: TRBJ1-6
CDR3 DNA: TGTGCCAGCAGCTTAACAGGGTCGGAAAATTCACCCCTCCACTTT
CDR3 protein: CASSLTGSENSPLHF

D gene: .
V gene: TRBV7-2
clone size: few
J gene: TRBJ1-1
CDR3 DNA: TGTGCCAGCAGCTCTCCACGGGGGAGGGTATTTAACACTGAAGCTTTCTTT
CDR3 protein: CASSSPRGRVFNTEAFF

D gene: .
V gene: TRBV6-5
clone size: few
J gene: TRBJ2-5
CDR3 DNA: TGTGCCAGCAGTTACACTTCGGTGCCGCAAGAGACCCAGTACTTC
CDR3 protein: CASSYTSVPQETQYF

D gene: TRBD1
V gene: TRBV30
clone size: few
J gene: TRBJ1-2
CDR3 DNA: TGTGCCTGGAGTCCGACAGGGACTGCCGGCTACACCTTC
CDR3 protein: CAWSPTGTAGYTF

D gene: TRBD1
V gene: TRBV18
clone size: .
J gene: TRBJ1-2
CDR3 DNA: TGTGCCAGCTCACCGAACACAGGGGCCTATGGCTACACCTTC
CDR3 protein: CASSPNTGAYGYTF

D gene: TRBD1
V gene: TRBV18
clone size: .
J gene: TRBJ1-1
CDR3 DNA: TGTGCCAGCTCCCCGGACAGGCGGAACACTGAAGCTTTCTTT
CDR3 protein: CASSPDRRNTEAFF

D gene: TRBD1
V gene: TRBV5-6
clone size: .
J gene: TRBJ2-7
CDR3 DNA: TGTGCCAGCAGCCCCGGGACAGGGTACGACGAGCAGTACTTC
CDR3 protein: CASSPGTGYDEQYF

D gene: .
V gene: TRBV6-4
clone size: few
J gene: TRBJ2-1
CDR3 DNA: TGTGCCAGCAGCTGGCGGGGTACCCACAATGAGCAGTTCTTC
CDR3 protein: CASSWRGTHNEQFF

D gene: .
V gene: TRBV11-2
clone size: .
J gene: TRBJ2-2
CDR3 DNA: TGTGCCAGCAGCCGGACAGCTTCGAACACCGGGGAGCTGTTTTTT
CDR3 protein: CASSRTASNTGELFF

D gene: .
V gene: TRBV27
clone size: few
J gene: TRBJ1-5
CDR3 DNA: TGTGCCAGCAGTCCGCGTCGGGGGGGGGCTAGCAATCAGCCCCAGCATTTT
CDR3 protein: CASSPRRGGASNQPQHF

D gene: .
V gene: TRBV30
clone size: .
J gene: TRBJ2-7
CDR3 DNA: TGTGCCCAACGGGACACCGCCTACGAGCAGTACTTC
CDR3 protein: CAQRDTAYEQYF

D gene: .
V gene: TRBV7-8
clone size: .
J gene: TRBJ2-7
CDR3 DNA: TGTGCCAGCAGCAACGCAGCGGGAAGGGGGTCCTACGAGCAGTACTTC
CDR3 protein: CASSNAAGRGSYEQYF

D gene: TRBD1
V gene: TRBV6-5
clone size: .
J gene: TRBJ1-2
CDR3 DNA: TGTGCCAGCAGTTTACCGGGACAGGGGTTAAGAGGCTACACCTTC
CDR3 protein: CASSLPGQGLRGYTF

D gene: TRBD2
V gene: TRBV7-3
clone size: .
J gene: TRBJ2-2
CDR3 DNA: TGTGCCAGCAGCTTAATGGGCCTAGCGGGGGGTGCGAACACCGGGGAGCTGTTTTTT
CDR3 protein: CASSLMGLAGGANTGELFF

D gene: .
V gene: TRBV30
clone size: .
J gene: TRBJ2-3
CDR3 DNA: TGTGCCTGGAGATTTGACAGGCGTACGCAGTATTTT
CDR3 protein: CAWRFDRRTQYF

D gene: TRBD1
V gene: TRBV6-6
clone size: .
J gene: TRBJ1-2
CDR3 DNA: TGTGCCAGCAGTTGGGACAGCCAAGGAGGCTACACCTTC
CDR3 protein: CASSWDSQGGYTF

D gene: TRBD2
V gene: TRBV5-1
clone size: .
J gene: TRBJ2-5
CDR3 DNA: TGCGCCAGCAGCTTGGCGGGGGGGCACCGGGAGACCCAGTACTTC
CDR3 protein: CASSLAGGHRETQYF

D gene: .
V gene: TRBV28
clone size: .
J gene: TRBJ2-7
CDR3 DNA: TGTGCCAGCAGTTCAAATTACGAGCAGTACTTC
CDR3 protein: CASSSNYEQYF

D gene: .
V gene: TRBV7-2
clone size: .
J gene: TRBJ1-2
CDR3 DNA: TGTGCCAGCAGCCCCCGGACAGTTTCCGCTAACTATGGCTACACCTTC
CDR3 protein: CASSPRTVSANYGYTF

D gene: TRBD1
V gene: TRBV30
clone size: .
J gene: TRBJ1-2
CDR3 DNA: TGTGCCTGGAGTGTAGGGGGCCTAGGCGGCTACACCTTC
CDR3 protein: CAWSVGGLGGYTF

D gene: TRBD2
V gene: TRBV30
clone size: once
J gene: TRBJ2-3
CDR3 DNA: TGTGCCTGGAGTGCGACTAGCTATTCCCCTACGCAGTATTTT
CDR3 protein: CAWSATSYSPTQYF

D gene: TRBD1
V gene: TRBV2
clone size: .
J gene: TRBJ1-1
CDR3 DNA: TGTGCCAGCAAGGGGGGACAGATGAACACTGAAGCTTTCTTT
CDR3 protein: CASKGGQMNTEAFF

D gene: .
V gene: TRBV4-2
clone size: few
J gene: TRBJ1-1
CDR3 DNA: TGTGCCAGCAGCCAAGATTCCTCGGGAAACACTGAAGCTTTCTTT
CDR3 protein: CASSQDSSGNTEAFF